This TCR beta chain stems from a study of TIL therapy for anti-PD-1-resistant metastatic lung cancer. Trimming shortened V by 0 bases and J by 6 bases, and 7 bases separated the two germline ends. This CDR3 is 13 amino acids long. The V gene's germline CDR1 is SGDLS and CDR2 YYNGEE. This was the immunoSEQ v3 assay. The data were produced by immunoSEQ multiplex PCR, yet TCRdb's version contains in-frame clones alone and is incomplete. The sample yields about 52,000 clones, approximately 79% seen once. Time point of the sample: pre-treatment sample, taken before nivolumab and TIL therapy. This chain connects TRBV9 to TRBJ2-1, with D tentatively TRBD2 (6 bases). The source material was blood, sampled at baseline. The receptor was isolated from a woman aged 30 to 85 with non-small cell lung cancer. CDR3 DNA: TGTGCCAGCAGCGTAGGGAGGGCCAATGAGCAGTTCTTC. It encodes CASSVGRANEQFF.